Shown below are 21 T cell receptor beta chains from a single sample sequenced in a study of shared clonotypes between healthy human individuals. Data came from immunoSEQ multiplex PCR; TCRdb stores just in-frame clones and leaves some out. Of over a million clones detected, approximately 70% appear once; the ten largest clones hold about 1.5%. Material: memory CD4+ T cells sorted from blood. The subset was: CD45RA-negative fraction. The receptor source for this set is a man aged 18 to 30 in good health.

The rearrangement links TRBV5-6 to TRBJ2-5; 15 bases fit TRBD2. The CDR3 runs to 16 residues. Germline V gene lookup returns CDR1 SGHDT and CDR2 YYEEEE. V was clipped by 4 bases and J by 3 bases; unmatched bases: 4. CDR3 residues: CASSRRTSGREETQYF. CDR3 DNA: TGTGCCAGCAGCCGCCGGACTAGCGGGAGGGAAGAGACCCAGTACTTC. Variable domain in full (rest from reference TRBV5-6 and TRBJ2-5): DAGVTQSPTHLIKTRGQQVTLRCSPKSGHDTVSWYQQALGQGPQFIFQYYEEEERQRGNFPDRFSGHQFPNYSSELNVNALLLGDSALYLCASSRRTSGREETQYFGPGTRLLVL.

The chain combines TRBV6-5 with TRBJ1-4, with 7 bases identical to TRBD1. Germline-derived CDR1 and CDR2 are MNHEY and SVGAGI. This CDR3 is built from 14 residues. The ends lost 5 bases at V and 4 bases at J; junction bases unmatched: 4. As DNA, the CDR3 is TGTGCCAGCAGTACGGACAGGTTTAATGAAAAACTGTTTTTT. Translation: CASSTDRFNEKLFF.

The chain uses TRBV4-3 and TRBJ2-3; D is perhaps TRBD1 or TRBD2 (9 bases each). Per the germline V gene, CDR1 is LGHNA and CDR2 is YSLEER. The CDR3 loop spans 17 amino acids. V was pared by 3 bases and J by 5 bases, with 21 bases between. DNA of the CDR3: TGCGCCAGCAGCCAGGAATACAGGGGGCGGGGGGGAGATACGCAGTATTTT. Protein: CASSQEYRGRGGDTQYF.

CDR3 loop: CAISEGRTSSGNTIYF. CDR3 nucleotide sequence: TGTGCCATCAGTGAAGGACGGACCAGCTCTGGAAACACCATATATTTT. The rearrangement links TRBV10-3 to TRBJ1-3; D unclear. Germline V gene data show CDR1 as ENHRY and CDR2 as SYGVKD. The length of the CDR3 is 16 residues. The ends were cut back, 3 bases at V and 0 bases at J, with 12 bases in the middle.

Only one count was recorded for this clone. The CDR3 DNA sequence: TGCGCCAGCAGCCAAGATTGGGTTAGGGAGGACACTGAAGCTTTCTTT. Amino acids: CASSQDWVREDTEAFF. J is TRBJ1-1 and V is TRBV4-1, with D uncertain. V lost 0 bases to trimming and J lost 3 bases, with 14 bases between them. The germline V gene has CDR1 MGHRA and CDR2 YSYEKL. The CDR3 spans 16 residues.

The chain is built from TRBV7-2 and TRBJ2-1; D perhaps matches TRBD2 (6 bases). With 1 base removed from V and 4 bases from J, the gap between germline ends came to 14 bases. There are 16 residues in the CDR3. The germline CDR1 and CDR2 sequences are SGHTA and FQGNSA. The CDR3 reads CASSLDGGTTYNEQFF. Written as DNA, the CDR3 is TGTGCCAGCAGCTTAGATGGCGGGACCACGTACAATGAGCAGTTCTTC.

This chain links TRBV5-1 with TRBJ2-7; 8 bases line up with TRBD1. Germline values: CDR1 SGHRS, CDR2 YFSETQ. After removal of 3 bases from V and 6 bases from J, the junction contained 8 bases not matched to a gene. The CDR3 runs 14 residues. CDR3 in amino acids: CASSSTGGLGEQYF. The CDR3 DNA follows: TGCGCCAGCAGCTCTACAGGGGGTCTTGGCGAGCAGTACTTC.

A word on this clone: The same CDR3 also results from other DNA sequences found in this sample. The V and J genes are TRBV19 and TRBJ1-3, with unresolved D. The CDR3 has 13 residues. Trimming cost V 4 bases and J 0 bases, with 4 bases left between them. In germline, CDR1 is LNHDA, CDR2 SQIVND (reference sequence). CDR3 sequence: CASSTFSGNTIYF. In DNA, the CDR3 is TGTGCCAGTAGTACCTTCTCTGGAAACACCATATATTTT.

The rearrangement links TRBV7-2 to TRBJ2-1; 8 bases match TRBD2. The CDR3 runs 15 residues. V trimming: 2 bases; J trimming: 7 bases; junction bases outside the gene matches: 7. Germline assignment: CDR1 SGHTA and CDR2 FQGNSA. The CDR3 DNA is TGTGCCAGCAGCTTACTCGGGACTAGTGGTAATGAGCAGTTCTTC. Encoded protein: CASSLLGTSGNEQFF.

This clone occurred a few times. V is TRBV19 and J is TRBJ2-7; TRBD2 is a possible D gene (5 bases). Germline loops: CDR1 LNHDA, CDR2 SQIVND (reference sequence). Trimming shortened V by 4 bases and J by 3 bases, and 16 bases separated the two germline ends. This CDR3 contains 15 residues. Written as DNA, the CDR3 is TGTGCCAGTAGTACTTCGCGGGCAGCAGACTACGAGCAGTACTTC. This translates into CASSTSRAADYEQYF.

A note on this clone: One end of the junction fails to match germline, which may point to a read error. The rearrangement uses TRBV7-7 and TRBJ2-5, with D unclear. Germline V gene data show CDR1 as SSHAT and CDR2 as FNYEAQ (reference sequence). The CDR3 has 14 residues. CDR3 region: CASSPNGQKETQYF. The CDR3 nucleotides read TGTGCTAGCAGCCCTAACGGCCAGAAAGAGACCCAGTACTTC.

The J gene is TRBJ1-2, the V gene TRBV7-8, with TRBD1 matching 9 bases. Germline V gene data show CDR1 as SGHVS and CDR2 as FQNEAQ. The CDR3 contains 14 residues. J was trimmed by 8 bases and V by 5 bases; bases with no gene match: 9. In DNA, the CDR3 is TGTGCCAGCAGCCTGGGACAGGGCGGGGGCGGCTACACCTTC. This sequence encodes CASSLGQGGGGYTF.

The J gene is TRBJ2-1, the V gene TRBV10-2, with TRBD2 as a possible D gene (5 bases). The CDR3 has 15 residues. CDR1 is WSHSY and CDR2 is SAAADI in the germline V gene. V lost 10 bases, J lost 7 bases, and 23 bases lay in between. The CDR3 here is CATRNGPQRGNEQFF. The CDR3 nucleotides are TGCGCCACCAGAAACGGGCCCCAACGAGGGAATGAGCAGTTCTTC.

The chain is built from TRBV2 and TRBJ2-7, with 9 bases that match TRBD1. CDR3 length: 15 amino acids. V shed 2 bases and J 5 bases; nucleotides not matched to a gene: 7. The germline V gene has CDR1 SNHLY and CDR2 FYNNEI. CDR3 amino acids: CASSESGTGTHEQYF. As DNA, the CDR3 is TGTGCCAGCAGTGAATCCGGGACAGGGACCCACGAGCAGTACTTC.

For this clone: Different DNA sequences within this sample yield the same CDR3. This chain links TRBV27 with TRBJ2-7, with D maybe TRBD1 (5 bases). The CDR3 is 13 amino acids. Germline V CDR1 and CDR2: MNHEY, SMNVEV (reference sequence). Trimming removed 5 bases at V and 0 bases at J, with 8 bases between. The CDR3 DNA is TGTGCCAGCAGTCCTCAGGGCTCCTACGAGCAGTACTTC. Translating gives CASSPQGSYEQYF.

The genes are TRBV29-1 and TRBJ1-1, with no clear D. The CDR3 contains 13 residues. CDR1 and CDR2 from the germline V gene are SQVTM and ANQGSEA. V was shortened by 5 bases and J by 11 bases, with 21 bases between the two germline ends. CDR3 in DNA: TGCAGCGTTAGTACTAACCGCGGCGAAGTGGCTTTCTTT. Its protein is CSVSTNRGEVAFF.

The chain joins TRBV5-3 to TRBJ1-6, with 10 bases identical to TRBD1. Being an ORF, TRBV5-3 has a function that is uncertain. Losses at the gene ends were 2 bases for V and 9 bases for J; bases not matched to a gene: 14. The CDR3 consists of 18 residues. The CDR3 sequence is CARSFDRGRDIFISPLHF. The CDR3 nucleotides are TGTGCCAGAAGCTTTGACAGGGGGCGCGACATTTTCATTTCACCCCTCCACTTT.

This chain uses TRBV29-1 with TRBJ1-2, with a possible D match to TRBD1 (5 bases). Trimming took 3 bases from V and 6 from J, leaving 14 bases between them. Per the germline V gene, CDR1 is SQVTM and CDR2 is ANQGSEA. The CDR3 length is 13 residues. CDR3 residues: CSVERDGTNGYTF. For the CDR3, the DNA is TGCAGCGTTGAGAGGGACGGGACTAATGGCTACACCTTC.

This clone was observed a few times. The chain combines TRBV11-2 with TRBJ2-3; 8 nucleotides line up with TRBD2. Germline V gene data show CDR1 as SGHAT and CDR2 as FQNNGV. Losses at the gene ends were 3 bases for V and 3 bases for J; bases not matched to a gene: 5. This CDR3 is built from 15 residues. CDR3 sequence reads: CASSLGAGGTDTQYF. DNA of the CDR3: TGTGCCAGCAGCTTGGGGGCGGGGGGAACAGATACGCAGTATTTT.

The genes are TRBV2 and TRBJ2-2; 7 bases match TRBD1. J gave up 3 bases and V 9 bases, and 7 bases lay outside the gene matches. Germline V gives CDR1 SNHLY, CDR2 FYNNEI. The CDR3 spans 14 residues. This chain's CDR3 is CASKTGPHTGELFF. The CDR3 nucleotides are TGTGCCAGTAAGACAGGGCCCCACACCGGGGAGCTGTTTTTT.

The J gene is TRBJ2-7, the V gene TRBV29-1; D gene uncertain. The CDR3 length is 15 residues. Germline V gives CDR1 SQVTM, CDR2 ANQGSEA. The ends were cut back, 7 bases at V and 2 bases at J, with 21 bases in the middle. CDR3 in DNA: TGCAGCGCGTTATTTAAGCTCGGTGGAACCTACGAGCAGTACTTC. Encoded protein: CSALFKLGGTYEQYF.